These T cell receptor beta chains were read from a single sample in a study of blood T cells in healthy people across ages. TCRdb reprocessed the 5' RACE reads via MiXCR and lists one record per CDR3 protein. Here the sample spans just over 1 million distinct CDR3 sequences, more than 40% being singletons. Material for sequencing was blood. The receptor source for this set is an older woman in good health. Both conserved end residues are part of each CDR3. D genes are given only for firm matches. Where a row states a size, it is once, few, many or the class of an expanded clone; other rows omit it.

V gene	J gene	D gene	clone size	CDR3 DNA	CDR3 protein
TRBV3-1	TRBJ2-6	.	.	TGTGCCAGCAGCCGCAGCGTTAACTCTGGGGCCAACGTCCTGACTTTC	CASSRSVNSGANVLTF
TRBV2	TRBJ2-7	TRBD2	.	TGTGCCAGCACCGAACTAGCGGGAGCTTCCTACGAGCAGTACTTC	CASTELAGASYEQYF
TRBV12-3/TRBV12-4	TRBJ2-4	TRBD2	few	TGTGCCAGCAGTTTAGCGCAGGGCGGGAGGGGCGACATTCAGTACTTC	CASSLAQGGRGDIQYF
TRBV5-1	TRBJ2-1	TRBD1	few	TGCGCCAGCAGCTTATGGTCCGGGACAGGGGGGAATGAGCAGTTCTTC	CASSLWSGTGGNEQFF
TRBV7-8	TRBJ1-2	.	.	TGTGCCAGCAGCCTCCTCAGGGACACTAACTATGGCTACACCTTC	CASSLLRDTNYGYTF
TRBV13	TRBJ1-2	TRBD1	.	TGTGCCAGCAGCACGACCCCGGACAGGGGCTATGGCTACACCTTC	CASSTTPDRGYGYTF
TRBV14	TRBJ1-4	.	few	TGTGCCAGCAGCCAAGATCTCAGATCGGGAAAACTGTTTTTT	CASSQDLRSGKLFF
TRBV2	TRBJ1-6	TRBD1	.	TGTGCCAGCAGTGACCGCAGGGGGCGGGATTCACCCCTCCACTTT	CASSDRRGRDSPLHF
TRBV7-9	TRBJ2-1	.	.	TGTGCCAGCAGCTTCTCTGAAGGCGGGCGAAATGAGCAGTTCTTC	CASSFSEGGRNEQFF
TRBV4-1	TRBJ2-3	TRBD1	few	TGCGCCAGCAGCCAAGATCGGAGGGACAGGGGGAACACAGATACGCAGTATTTT	CASSQDRRDRGNTDTQYF
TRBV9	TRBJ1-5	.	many	TGTGCCAGCAGCGTAGGGGGGGTCCAGCCCCAGCATTTT	CASSVGGVQPQHF
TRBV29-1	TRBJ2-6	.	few	TGCAGCGTTGTCGGTTGGGCTGGGGCCAACGTCCTGACTTTC	CSVVGWAGANVLTF
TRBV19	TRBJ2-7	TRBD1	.	TGTGCCAGTAGTCCGGCCGGGACAGGGATGAACGAGCAGTACTTC	CASSPAGTGMNEQYF
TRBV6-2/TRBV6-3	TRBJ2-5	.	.	TGTGCCAGCAGACATGGACGGATTGAATCGGAGACCCAGTACTTC	CASRHGRIESETQYF
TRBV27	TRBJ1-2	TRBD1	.	TGTGCCAGCAGTTTTCAGGGGGAGCTAGGCTATGGCTACACCTTC	CASSFQGELGYGYTF
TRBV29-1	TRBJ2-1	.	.	TGCAGCGTTGAAGATCGCGTGGACAGTCCCTACAATGAGCAGTTCTTC	CSVEDRVDSPYNEQFF
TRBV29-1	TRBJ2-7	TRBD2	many	TGCAGCGGCGCTAGCGGGGCCTACGAGCAGTACTTC	CSGASGAYEQYF
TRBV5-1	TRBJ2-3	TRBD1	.	TGCGCCAGCAGCGCGACAGGGCGCACAGATACGCAGTATTTT	CASSATGRTDTQYF
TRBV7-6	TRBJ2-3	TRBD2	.	TGTGCCAGCAGCTTAGGGGCAAGCGGGAGTAGAGATACGCAGTATTTT	CASSLGASGSRDTQYF
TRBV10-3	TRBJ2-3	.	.	TGTGCCATCAGTACGGGACGTAGCACAGATACGCAGTATTTT	CAISTGRSTDTQYF
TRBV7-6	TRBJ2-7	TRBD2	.	TGTGCCAGCAGCGCCTGGGGGAGCGGGAGGGCCTACGAGCAGTACTTC	CASSAWGSGRAYEQYF
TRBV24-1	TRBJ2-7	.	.	TGTGCCACCAGTGATTTACGGACGTCCCCTGACGAGCAGTACTTC	CATSDLRTSPDEQYF
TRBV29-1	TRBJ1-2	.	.	TGCAGCGTTGGCCACACGCCTAACTATGGCTACACCTTC	CSVGHTPNYGYTF
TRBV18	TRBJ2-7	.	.	TGTGCCAGCTCACCACGAGGAGACAGTTTTTACGAGCAGTACTTC	CASSPRGDSFYEQYF
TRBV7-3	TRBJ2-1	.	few	TGTGCCAGCAGCTTAAACCCGGGGGCGGCTGGCAGGAATGAGCAGTTCTTC	CASSLNPGAAGRNEQFF
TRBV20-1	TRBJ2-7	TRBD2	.	TGCAGTGCTAGTAGTGGGACTAGCGGCTCCTACGAGCAGTACTTC	CSASSGTSGSYEQYF
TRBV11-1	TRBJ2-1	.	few	TGTGCCAGCAGCTCCCGGGACTCCTTCAATGAGCAGTTCTTC	CASSSRDSFNEQFF
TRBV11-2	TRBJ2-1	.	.	TGTGCCAGCAGCTTAGAAACGAAGCAGTTCTTC	CASSLETKQFF
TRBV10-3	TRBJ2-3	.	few	TGTGCCATCCAGGAGCGAAACACAGATACGCAGTATTTT	CAIQERNTDTQYF
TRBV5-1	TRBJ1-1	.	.	TGCGCCAGCAGCACCAACTGGGAAGCTTTCTTT	CASSTNWEAFF
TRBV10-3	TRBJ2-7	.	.	TGTGCCATCAGTGAGGATGAGACTGGCGGGCGCCACGAGCAGTACTTC	CAISEDETGGRHEQYF
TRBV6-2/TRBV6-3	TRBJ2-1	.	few	TGTGCCAGCAGCTTAAGCGGGATAGGGGGATTTGAGCAGTTCTTC	CASSLSGIGGFEQFF
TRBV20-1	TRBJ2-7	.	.	TGCAGTGCTAGGAAAGGACTTCCCCCGTACGAGCAGTACTTC	CSARKGLPPYEQYF
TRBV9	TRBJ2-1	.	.	TGTGCCAGCAGCGTAGAGTGGAGCTCCTACAATGAGCAGTTCTTC	CASSVEWSSYNEQFF
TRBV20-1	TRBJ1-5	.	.	TGCAGTGCTAGCCACGACAAAAATCAGCCCCAGCATTTT	CSASHDKNQPQHF
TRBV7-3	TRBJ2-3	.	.	TGTGCCAGCAGCTTAATCCCTGGGGCAGATACGCAGTATTTT	CASSLIPGADTQYF
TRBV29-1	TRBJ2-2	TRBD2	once	TGCAGCGTTGGAATTAGTAGCGGGAGGGTTAAGAACACCGGGGAGCTGTTTTTT	CSVGISSGRVKNTGELFF
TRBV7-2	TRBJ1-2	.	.	TGTGCCAGCAAGGCTTCTATGTACTATGGCTACACCTTC	CASKASMYYGYTF
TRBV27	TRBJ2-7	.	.	TGTGCCAGCAGTTTAGGGGTGAGCGATGAGCAGTACTTC	CASSLGVSDEQYF
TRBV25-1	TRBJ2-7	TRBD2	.	TGTGCCAGCAGTGACCGACTAGCTTACAATGAGCAGTACTTC	CASSDRLAYNEQYF
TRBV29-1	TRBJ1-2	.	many	TGCACCGCCGGGGGGGGCACCTATGGCTACACCTTC	CTAGGGTYGYTF
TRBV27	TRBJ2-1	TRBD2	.	TGTGCCAGCAGTATACTAGGACTAGCGGGAGTCAATAAGCAGTTCTTC	CASSILGLAGVNKQFF
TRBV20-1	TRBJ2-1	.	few	TGCAGTGCCCCTGACAGCTACAATGAGCAGTTCTTC	CSAPDSYNEQFF
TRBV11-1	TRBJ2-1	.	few	TGTGCCAGCAGCTTAGCGGACCGGTGGGGCAATGAGCAGTTCTTC	CASSLADRWGNEQFF
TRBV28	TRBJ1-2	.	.	TGTGCCAGCAGTTTGCCAGGGTCGGGATGGTATGGCTACACCTTC	CASSLPGSGWYGYTF
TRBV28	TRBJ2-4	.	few	TGTGCCAGCAGTTTCGCTAGTATGAGAAACATTCAGTACTTC	CASSFASMRNIQYF
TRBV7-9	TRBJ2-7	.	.	TGTGCCAACAGCCCTGGCGGGTACGAGCAGTACTTC	CANSPGGYEQYF
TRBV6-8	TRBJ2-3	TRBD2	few	TGTGCCAGCAGACCCGGGACTAATAGCACAGATACGCAGTATTTT	CASRPGTNSTDTQYF
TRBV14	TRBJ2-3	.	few	TGTGCCAGCAGCCAGGAACTAATCGCCCATACGCAGTATTTT	CASSQELIAHTQYF
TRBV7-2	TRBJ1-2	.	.	TGTGCCAGCAGCTTAGGAACAGGGCTGGGTGGCTACACCTTC	CASSLGTGLGGYTF
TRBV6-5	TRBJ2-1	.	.	TGTGCCAGCAGTCCCCGAAGGAGCCTGGGGGACAATGAGCAGTTCTTC	CASSPRRSLGDNEQFF
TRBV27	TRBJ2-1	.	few	TGTGCCAGCAGTTTTGGTGACCGCTCCTACAATGAGCAGTTCTTC	CASSFGDRSYNEQFF
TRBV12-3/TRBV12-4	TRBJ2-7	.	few	TGTGCCAGCAGTTTGGACGGATACTCCTACGAGCAGTACTTC	CASSLDGYSYEQYF
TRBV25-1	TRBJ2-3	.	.	TGTGCCAGCATCTTTAATACGCAGTATTTT	CASIFNTQYF
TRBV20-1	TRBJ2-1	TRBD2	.	TGCAGTGCCCTTGGCGTCTCTAGCGGCATCTACAATGAGCAGTTCTTC	CSALGVSSGIYNEQFF
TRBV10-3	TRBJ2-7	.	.	TGTACCATCAGTTCTACCGGGAGCACACAGGACGAGCAGTACTTC	CTISSTGSTQDEQYF
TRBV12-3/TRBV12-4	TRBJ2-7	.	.	TGTGCCAGCAGCCTTGCGGGGAACAGCGAGCAGTACTTC	CASSLAGNSEQYF
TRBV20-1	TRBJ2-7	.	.	TGCAGTGCTAGAGATCTTGAGCGATCCTACGAGCAGTACTTC	CSARDLERSYEQYF
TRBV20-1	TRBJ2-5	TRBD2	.	TGCAGTGCTACGCCCTTCTCTAGCGGCTACGGGACCCAGTACTTC	CSATPFSSGYGTQYF